This passage covers 9 T cell receptor beta chains from one sample sequenced in a study of Graves' ophthalmopathy and Graves' hyperthyroidism. The authors amplified TCR beta CDR3 regions, and they did so from RNA transcripts for repertoire sequencing. An initial RT-PCR round employing HTBI primers preceded a second-round multiplex PCR. From the multiplex PCR reads, TCRdb called clonotypes with MiXCR, one entry per CDR3 protein. The profile shows almost 750,000 distinct CDR3 sequences, about 44% of them singletons. The sequencing sample was made of peripheral blood. These receptor sequences come from an adult man with Graves' ophthalmopathy.

The rearrangement uses TRBV7-9 and TRBJ1-2; D is uncertain. V was trimmed by 5 bases and J by 4 bases, leaving 11 bases between them. CDR3 length equals 13 residues. Germline CDR1 reads SEHNR; CDR2 reads FQNEAQ (reference sequence). The CDR3 DNA reads TGTGCCAGCAGCCAGGAAGACCCCTATGGCTACACCTTC. Amino acids: CASSQEDPYGYTF.

A word on this clonotype: This may arise from a read error, as a much more abundant clone is one base away. The chain couples TRBV25-1 to TRBJ2-3; 7 nucleotides line up with TRBD2. The CDR3 loop spans 15 amino acids. The V gene's germline CDR1 is MGHDK and CDR2 SYGVNS. J lost 4 bases, V lost 3 bases, and 7 bases had no gene match. The CDR3 region has the DNA TGTGCCAGCAGTGATGAGCGGGGTAGCGCAGATACGCAGTATTTT. Its translation is CASSDERGSADTQYF.

This clonotype came up many times. The genes are TRBV7-9 and TRBJ1-6; D is undetermined. The V gene lost 3 bases and the J gene lost 11 bases, with 11 bases spanning the gap. The CDR3 length is 13 residues. CDR1 is SEHNR, CDR2 FQNEAQ, per germline (reference sequence). The chain's CDR3 is CASSFDGYPPLHF. As DNA, the CDR3 is TGTGCCAGCAGCTTTGACGGGTATCCACCCCTCCACTTT.

This clonotype appeared many times. The genes are TRBV10-3 and TRBJ1-1; D uncertain. This CDR3 spans 17 amino acids. Germline CDR1 and CDR2: ENHRY and SYGVKD. V was cut by 2 bases and J by 1 base, with 17 bases left in between. CDR3 DNA sequence: TGTGCCATCAGTGAGCTCTCAAGCGGGGTAGGGAACACTGAAGCTTTCTTT. This codes for CAISELSSGVGNTEAFF.

The V and J genes are TRBV25-1 and TRBJ2-2; a weak D match, TRBD2 (6 bases). The CDR3 totals 11 residues. V lost 11 bases and J lost 7, with 11 bases in between. The V gene's germline CDR1 is MGHDK and CDR2 SYGVNS. In DNA, the CDR3 is TGTGCCTGGAGGGATTTCGGGGAGCTGTTTTTT. Its translation: CAWRDFGELFF.

This clonotype was observed many times. The chain has TRBV9 and TRBJ2-7; D is possibly TRBD1 (6 bases). The length of the CDR3 is 14 residues. The V gene's germline CDR1 is SGDLS and CDR2 YYNGEE. V was clipped by 4 bases and J by 0 bases, with 11 bases between them. The CDR3 nucleotides are TGTGCCAGCAGCCCACAGGGTTACTCCTACGAGCAGTACTTC. This gives the protein CASSPQGYSYEQYF.

Worth noting for this clonotype: A junction boundary mismatches the germline segment, possibly from a read error. The chain is built from TRBV5-1 and TRBJ2-5; D is tentatively TRBD1 or TRBD2 (6 bases each). This CDR3 region has 17 residues. The germline gives CDR1 SGHRS, CDR2 YFSETQ. The CDR3 is CASSLLSTRGGGETQCF. The CDR3 DNA reads as TGCGCCAGCAGCTTGTTATCCACTAGAGGAGGGGGAGAGACCCAGTGCTTC.

On this clonotype itself: An end of the junction does not agree with germline; a read error may underlie this. Here the CDR3 DNA reads TGCGCCAGCAGCCAAGACTGGCAGGGGGCTTCTGGAAACACCATATATTTT. Its translation: CASSQDWQGASGNTIYF. The V gene is TRBV7-6, the J gene TRBJ1-3; 8 positions match TRBD1. Germline loops: CDR1 SGHVS, CDR2 FNYEAQ. CDR3 size: 17 residues.

This clonotype was observed a few times. The chain is built from TRBV19 and TRBJ1-4, with D possibly matching TRBD1 (6 bases). Germline V gene sequence: CDR1 LNHDA, CDR2 SQIVND (reference sequence). CDR3 length: 15 residues. Trimming took off 5 bases at V and 6 bases at J, with 16 bases between the two ends. The CDR3 spells CASSPTWGADEKLFF. The CDR3 nucleotides are TGTGCCAGTAGTCCTACATGGGGGGCTGATGAAAAACTGTTTTTT.